This note documents a single T cell receptor beta chain sequence. Its specificity is unknown. The V end was cut by 3 bases, the J end by 5 bases, with 14 bases between. There are 14 residues in the CDR3. The authors ran a second PCR of about 6 to 11 cycles using a sample-barcoded 5' primer and a J-beta primer mix. The template-switch adaptor was a 5' adaptor with 12 random nucleotides. It tagged each cDNA molecule. TCRdb processed the 5' RACE reads anew with MiXCR; each CDR3 protein has one entry. The sample carries around 620,000 distinct CDR3 sequences, 25% to 30% recorded once. The draw of peripheral blood yielded about 10 milliliters from each donor. This sample is drawn from a study of blood T cells in healthy people across ages. Study-wide results and limits: Using unsorted PBMCs precluded a conclusive naive versus antigen-experienced comparison. The study found TCR beta diversity correlated strongly with naive T cell percentage.

The sequence derives from a woman in her 70s in good health. The V gene is TRBV12-3 or TRBV12-4, the J gene TRBJ2-7; no firm D call. Sequencing was done on a sample of blood. CDR3 in amino acids: CASSFRRLGDEQYF. The CDR3 DNA reads TGTGCCAGCAGTTTTAGGAGACTTGGTGACGAGCAGTACTTC.